The source of this TCR beta chain is a study of tumor and adjacent non-tumor tissue in lung cancer. Three rounds of nested PCR, following a modified ARM-PCR protocol, produced the TCRbeta library. TCRdb called the multiplex PCR reads again in MiXCR, with one record for every CDR3 protein. The sample contains about 90,000 distinct CDR3 sequences, 76% of which appear only once. The template was RNA from unsorted bulk tissue. More than 3 cm separated this lung sample from the edge of the tumor. Between August and November 2014, newly diagnosed, chemotherapy-naive lung cancer patients underwent thoracic surgery in China. The sequencing sample was made of distant non-tumor lung tissue. The receptor was derived from a woman between 50 and 59 years old with non-small cell lung cancer.

Written as DNA, the CDR3 is TGTGCCAGCAGCTCCCTACTGGGGGGGGACGAGCAGTACTTC. It codes for CASSSLLGGDEQYF. The rearrangement links TRBV4-2 to TRBJ2-7; 7 bases map to TRBD2. Germline assignment: CDR1 LGHNA and CDR2 YNFKEQ. V lost 5 bases to trimming and J lost 5 bases; unmatched junction nucleotides: 9. The CDR3 runs 14 residues.